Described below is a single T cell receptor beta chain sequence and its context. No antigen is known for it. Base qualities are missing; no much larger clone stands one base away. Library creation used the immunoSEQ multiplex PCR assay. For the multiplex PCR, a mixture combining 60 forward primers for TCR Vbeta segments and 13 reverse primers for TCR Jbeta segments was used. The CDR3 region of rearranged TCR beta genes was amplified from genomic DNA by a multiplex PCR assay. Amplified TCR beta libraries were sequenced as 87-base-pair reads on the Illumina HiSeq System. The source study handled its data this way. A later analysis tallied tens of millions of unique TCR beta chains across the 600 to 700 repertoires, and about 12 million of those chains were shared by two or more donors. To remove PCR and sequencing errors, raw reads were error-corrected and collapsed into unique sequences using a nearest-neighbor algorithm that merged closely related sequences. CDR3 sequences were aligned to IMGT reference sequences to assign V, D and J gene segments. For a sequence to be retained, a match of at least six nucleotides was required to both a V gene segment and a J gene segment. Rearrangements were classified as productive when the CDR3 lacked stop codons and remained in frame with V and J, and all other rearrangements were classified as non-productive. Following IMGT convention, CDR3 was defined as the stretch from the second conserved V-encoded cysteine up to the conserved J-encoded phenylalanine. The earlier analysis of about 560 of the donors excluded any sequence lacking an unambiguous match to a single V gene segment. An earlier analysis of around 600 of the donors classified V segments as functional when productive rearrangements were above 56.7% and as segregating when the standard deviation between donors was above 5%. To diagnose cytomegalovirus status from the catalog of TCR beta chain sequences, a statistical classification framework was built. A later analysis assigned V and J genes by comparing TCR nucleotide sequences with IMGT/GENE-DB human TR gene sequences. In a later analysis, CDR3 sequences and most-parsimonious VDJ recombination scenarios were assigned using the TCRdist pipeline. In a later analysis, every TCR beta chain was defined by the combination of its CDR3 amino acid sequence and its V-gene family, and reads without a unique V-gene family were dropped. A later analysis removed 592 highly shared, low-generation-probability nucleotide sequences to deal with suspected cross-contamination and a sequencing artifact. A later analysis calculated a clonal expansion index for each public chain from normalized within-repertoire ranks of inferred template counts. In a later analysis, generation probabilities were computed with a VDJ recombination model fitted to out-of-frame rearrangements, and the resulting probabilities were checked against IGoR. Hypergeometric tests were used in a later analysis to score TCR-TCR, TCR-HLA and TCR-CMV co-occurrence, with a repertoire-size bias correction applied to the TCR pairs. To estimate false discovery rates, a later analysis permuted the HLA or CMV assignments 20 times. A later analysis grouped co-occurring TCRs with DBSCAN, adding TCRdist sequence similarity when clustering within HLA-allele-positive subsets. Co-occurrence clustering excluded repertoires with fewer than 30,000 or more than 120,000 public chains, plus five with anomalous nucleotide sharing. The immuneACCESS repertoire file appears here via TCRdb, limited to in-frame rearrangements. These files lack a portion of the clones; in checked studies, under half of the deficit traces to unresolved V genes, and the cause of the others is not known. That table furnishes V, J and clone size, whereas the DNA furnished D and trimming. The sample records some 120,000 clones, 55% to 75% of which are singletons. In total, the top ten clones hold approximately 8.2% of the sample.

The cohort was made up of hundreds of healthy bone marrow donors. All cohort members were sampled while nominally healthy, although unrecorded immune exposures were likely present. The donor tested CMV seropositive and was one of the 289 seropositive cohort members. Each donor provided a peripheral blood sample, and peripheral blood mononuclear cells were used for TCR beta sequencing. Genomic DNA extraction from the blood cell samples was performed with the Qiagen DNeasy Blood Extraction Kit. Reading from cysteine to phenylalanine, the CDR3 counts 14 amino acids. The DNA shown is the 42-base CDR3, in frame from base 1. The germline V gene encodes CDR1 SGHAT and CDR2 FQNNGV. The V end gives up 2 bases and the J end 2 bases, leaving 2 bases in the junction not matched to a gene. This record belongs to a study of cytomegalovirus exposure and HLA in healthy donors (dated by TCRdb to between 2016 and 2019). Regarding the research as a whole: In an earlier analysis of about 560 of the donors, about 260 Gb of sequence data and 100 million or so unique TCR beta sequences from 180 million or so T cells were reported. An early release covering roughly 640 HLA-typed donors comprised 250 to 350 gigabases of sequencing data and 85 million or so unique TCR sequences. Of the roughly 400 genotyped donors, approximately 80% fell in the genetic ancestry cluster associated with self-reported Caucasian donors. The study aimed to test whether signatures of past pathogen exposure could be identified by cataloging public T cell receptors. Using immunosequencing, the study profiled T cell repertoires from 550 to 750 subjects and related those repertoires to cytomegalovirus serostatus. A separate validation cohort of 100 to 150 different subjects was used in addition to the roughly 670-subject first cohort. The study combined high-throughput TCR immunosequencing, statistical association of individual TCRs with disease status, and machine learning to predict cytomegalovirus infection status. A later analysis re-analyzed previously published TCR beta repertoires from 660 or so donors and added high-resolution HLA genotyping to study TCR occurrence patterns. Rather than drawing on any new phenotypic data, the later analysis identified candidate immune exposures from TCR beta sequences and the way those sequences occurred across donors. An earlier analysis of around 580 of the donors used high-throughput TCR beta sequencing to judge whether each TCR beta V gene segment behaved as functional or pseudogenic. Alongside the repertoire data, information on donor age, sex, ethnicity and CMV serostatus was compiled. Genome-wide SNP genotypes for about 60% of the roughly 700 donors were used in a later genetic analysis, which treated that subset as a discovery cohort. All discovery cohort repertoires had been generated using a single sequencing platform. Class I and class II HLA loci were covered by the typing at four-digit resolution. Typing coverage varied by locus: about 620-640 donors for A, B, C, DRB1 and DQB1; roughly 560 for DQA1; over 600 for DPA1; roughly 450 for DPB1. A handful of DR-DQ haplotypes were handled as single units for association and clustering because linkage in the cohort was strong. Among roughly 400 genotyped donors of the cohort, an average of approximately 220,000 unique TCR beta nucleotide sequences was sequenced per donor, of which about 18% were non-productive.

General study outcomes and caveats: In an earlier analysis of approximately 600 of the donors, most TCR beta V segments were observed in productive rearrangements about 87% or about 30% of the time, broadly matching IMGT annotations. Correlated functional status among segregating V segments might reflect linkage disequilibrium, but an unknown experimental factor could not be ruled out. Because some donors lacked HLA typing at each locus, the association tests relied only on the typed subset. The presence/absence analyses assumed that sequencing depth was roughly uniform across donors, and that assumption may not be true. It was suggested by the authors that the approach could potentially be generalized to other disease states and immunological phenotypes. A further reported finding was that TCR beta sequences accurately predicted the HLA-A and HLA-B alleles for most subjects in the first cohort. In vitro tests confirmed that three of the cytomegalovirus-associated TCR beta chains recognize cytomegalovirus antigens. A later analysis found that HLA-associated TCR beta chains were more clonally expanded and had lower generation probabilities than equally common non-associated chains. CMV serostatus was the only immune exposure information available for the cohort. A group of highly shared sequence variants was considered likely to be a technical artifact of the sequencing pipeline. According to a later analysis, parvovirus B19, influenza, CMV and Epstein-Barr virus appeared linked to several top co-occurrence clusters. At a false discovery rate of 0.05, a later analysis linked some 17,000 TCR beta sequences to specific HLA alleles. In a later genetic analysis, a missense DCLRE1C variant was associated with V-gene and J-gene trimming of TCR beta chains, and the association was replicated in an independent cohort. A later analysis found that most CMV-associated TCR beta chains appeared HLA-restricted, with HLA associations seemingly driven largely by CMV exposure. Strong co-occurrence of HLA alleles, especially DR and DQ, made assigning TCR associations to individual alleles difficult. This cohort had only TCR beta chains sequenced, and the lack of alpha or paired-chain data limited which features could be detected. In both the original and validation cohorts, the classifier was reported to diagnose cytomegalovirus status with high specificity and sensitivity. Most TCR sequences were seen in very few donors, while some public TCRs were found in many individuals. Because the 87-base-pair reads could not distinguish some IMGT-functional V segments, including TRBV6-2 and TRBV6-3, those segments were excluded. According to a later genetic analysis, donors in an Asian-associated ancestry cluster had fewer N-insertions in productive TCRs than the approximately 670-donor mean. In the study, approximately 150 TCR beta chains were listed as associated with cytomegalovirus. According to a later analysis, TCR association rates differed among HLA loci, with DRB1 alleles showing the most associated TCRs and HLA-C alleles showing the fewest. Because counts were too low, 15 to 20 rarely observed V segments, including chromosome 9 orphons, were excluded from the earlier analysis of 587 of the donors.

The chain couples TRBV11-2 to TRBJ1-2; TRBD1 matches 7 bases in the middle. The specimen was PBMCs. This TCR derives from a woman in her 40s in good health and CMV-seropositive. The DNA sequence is TGTGCCAGCAGCTTAACAGGGGCGAACTATGGCTACACCTTC. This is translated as CASSLTGANYGYTF.